This T cell receptor beta chain was retrieved from a study of cytomegalovirus exposure and HLA in healthy donors. PCR used 60 Vbeta primers and 13 Jbeta primers. TCRdb's table, derived via immunoSEQ multiplex PCR, lists solely in-frame clones and lacks some. The data show 150,000 to 200,000 clones, around 84% seen once. Nominally healthy donors provided the samples, though records likely missed some immune exposures. Notes on this clone: What it binds is unknown.

Study observations and caveats: Specificity of three CMV-associated chains for CMV antigens was verified in vitro.

The TCR was taken from a man between 18 and 29 years old in good health and CMV-seronegative. The sample taken for sequencing was PBMCs.

The CDR3 is CASSETGRYGYTF. DNA for the CDR3: TGCGCCAGCAGTGAAACAGGGCGCTATGGCTACACCTTC. This chain joins TRBV10-2 and TRBJ1-2; D is perhaps TRBD1 (6 bases). Deletions cut 3 bases from V and 4 bases from J, with 9 bases between. Germline loops: CDR1 WSHSY, CDR2 SAAADI. The CDR3 totals 13 residues.